Following are 18 T cell receptor beta chains from one sample sequenced in a study of a mutant IDH1 vaccine in newly diagnosed glioma. Which antigens these TCRs recognize remains unknown. The table came from immunoSEQ multiplex PCR; TCRdb's copy has only in-frame clones and leaves some out. The repertoire includes about 60,000 clones, 80% to 90% of them detected once, and 1.6% sits in the top ten. Time point reported: week 35, safety follow-up. Doses of 300 ug of mutant IDH1 20-mer peptide were given with topical imiquimod. The sample here was PBMCs, taken from a glioma patient whose treatment included an IDH1 peptide vaccine. Receptors originate from a middle-aged man with glioma.

The sample holds one count of this clone. The chain joins TRBV6-5 to TRBJ2-3; TRBD1 or TRBD2 may be the D gene (5 bases each). The CDR3 totals 15 residues. V gave up 2 bases and J gave up 2 bases, with 11 bases separating them. The germline V gene encodes CDR1 MNHEY and CDR2 SVGAGI. Written as DNA, the CDR3 is TGTGCCAGCAGTTACGGGGACCGGGACACAGATACGCAGTATTTT. Protein: CASSYGDRDTDTQYF.

The chain has TRBV6-1 and TRBJ1-5; D gene ambiguous. Trimming left V 4 bases short and J 4 bases short, with 8 bases between. This CDR3 comprises 13 residues. The germline V gene encodes CDR1 MNHNS and CDR2 SASEGT. In DNA form, the CDR3 reads TGTGCCAGCAGTGGTTCTGTTAATCAGCCCCAGCATTTT. It yields the protein CASSGSVNQPQHF.

The chain is built from TRBV5-1 and TRBJ2-2; D ambiguous. The V end was cut by 0 bases, the J end by 4 bases, with 7 bases between. This CDR3 has 14 residues. CDR1 and CDR2 (germline): SGHRS, YFSETQ. In DNA form, the CDR3 reads TGCGCCAGCAGCTTGGATCTCCGCACCGGGGAGCTGTTTTTT. Its translation: CASSLDLRTGELFF.

The chain is built from TRBV4-3 and TRBJ1-5; a weak D match, TRBD1 (6 bases). Trimming left V 2 bases short and J 4 bases short, with 12 bases between. Germline V CDR1 and CDR2: LGHNA, YSLEER. The CDR3 has 15 residues. Here the CDR3 DNA reads TGCGCCAGCAGCCAAACGACAGGAAATAATCAGCCCCAGCATTTT. Protein sequence: CASSQTTGNNQPQHF.

This rearrangement joins TRBV19 to TRBJ1-2; 7 bases agree with TRBD1. Germline V gene data show CDR1 as LNHDA and CDR2 as SQIVND (reference sequence). V shed 3 bases, J shed 7 bases, and the junction held 14 bases outside the gene matches. The CDR3 totals 16 residues. CDR3 bases: TGTGCCAGTAGTATTCTAGGGACAGCTATGGATTCTGGCTACACCTTC. Its protein is CASSILGTAMDSGYTF.

The chain carries TRBV6-5 and TRBJ1-1, with 8 nucleotides matching TRBD1. The trim removed 0 bases at V and 4 bases at J, leaving 7 bases unmatched. The CDR3 totals 16 residues. The V gene's germline CDR1 is MNHEY and CDR2 SVGAGI. The CDR3 bases are TGTGCCAGCAGTTACTCGATCGGACAGGGAGGCACTGAAGCTTTCTTT. Protein: CASSYSIGQGGTEAFF.

J is TRBJ1-3 and V is TRBV28; D might be TRBD1 (5 bases). The V gene lost 6 bases and the J gene lost 0 bases, with 24 bases spanning the gap. Germline lookup yields CDR1 MDHEN and CDR2 SYDVKM. This CDR3 has 19 residues. The CDR3 sequence: CASRSIRVTEKSSGNTIYF. DNA of the CDR3: TGTGCCAGCAGATCGATCCGCGTGACAGAGAAATCCTCTGGAAACACCATATATTTT. Full variable domain (remainder filled in from reference TRBV28 and TRBJ1-3): DVKVTQSSRYLVKRTGEKVFLECVQDMDHENMFWYRQDPGLGLRLIYFSYDVKMKEKGDIPEGYSVSREKKERFSLILESASTNQTSMYLCASRSIRVTEKSSGNTIYFGEGSWLTVV.

The chain carries TRBV6-5 and TRBJ2-7; 7 bases map to TRBD2. The ends lost 5 bases at V and 3 bases at J; junction bases unmatched: 10. This CDR3 spans 15 amino acids. In germline, CDR1 is MNHEY, CDR2 SVGAGI. The CDR3 loop reads CASSPRGEAGYEQYF. CDR3 coding DNA: TGTGCCAGCAGTCCCCGGGGGGAAGCGGGCTACGAGCAGTACTTC.

The chain has TRBV4-3 and TRBJ1-1; TRBD1 aligns across 7 bases. The CDR3 consists of 15 residues. With V trimmed by 4 bases and J by 3 bases, 8 bases remained unmatched. Germline loops: CDR1 LGHNA, CDR2 YSLEER. The CDR3 DNA reads TGCGCCAGCAGCCCAGGGCGACAGGGATACACTGAAGCTTTCTTT. This encodes CASSPGRQGYTEAFF.

V usage is TRBV10-1 and J usage is TRBJ2-7, with 8 bases identical to TRBD2. V trimming: 4 bases; J trimming: 4 bases; junction bases outside the gene matches: 3. Germline CDR1 and CDR2: WNHNN and SYGVQD (reference sequence). The CDR3 spans 13 residues. CDR3 nucleotides: TGCGCCAGCAGTGGGACTAGCCGGTACGAGCAGTACTTC. This translates into CASSGTSRYEQYF.

The CDR3 nucleotides are TGTGCCAGCAGTTTGGAAACAGGGGGGCATGAGCAGTACTTC. This codes for CASSLETGGHEQYF. The chain links TRBV27 to TRBJ2-7; 8 bases are a match to TRBD1. This CDR3 region has 14 residues. After removal of 3 bases from V and 7 bases from J, the junction contained 8 bases not matched to a gene. The germline CDR1 and CDR2 sequences are MNHEY and SMNVEV (reference sequence).

The chain uses TRBV18 and TRBJ2-1; TRBD2 agrees at 7 bases. Germline V gene lookup returns CDR1 KGHSH and CDR2 LQKENI. This CDR3 is built from 13 residues. V lost 2 bases, J lost 10 bases, and 5 bases stayed unmatched. The CDR3 region has the DNA TGTGCCAGCTCACCAGACGTTAGCGGGGAGCAGTTCTTC. It specifies CASSPDVSGEQFF.

This sequence joins TRBV6-1 and TRBJ1-1, with 7 bases lining up with TRBD1. This CDR3 has 14 residues. CDR1 is MNHNS and CDR2 is SASEGT in the germline V gene. Losses at the gene ends were 6 bases for V and 3 bases for J; bases not matched to a gene: 7. The CDR3 coding sequence is TGTGCCAGCAGCACAAATACAGGGGACACTGAAGCTTTCTTT. It translates to CASSTNTGDTEAFF.

The CDR3 reads CASHRRETDEQYF. CDR3 sequence (DNA): TGTGCCAGCCACAGGCGGGAGACGGACGAGCAGTACTTC. The chain joins TRBV5-4 to TRBJ2-7, with 7 bases matching TRBD2. Germline V gives CDR1 SGHNT, CDR2 YYREEE (reference sequence). The V and J ends lost 7 bases and 5 bases, in that order; junction bases with no gene match: 9. The CDR3 consists of 13 residues.

This chain connects TRBV21-1 to TRBJ1-1; TRBD1, the table's D call, lacks a check against the DNA. TRBV21-1 is a known pseudogene. The CDR3 contains 14 residues. For the CDR3, the DNA is TGTGCCAGCAGCAAAGGACAGGGTAACACTGAAGCTTTCTTT. Translated: CASSKGQGNTEAFF.

The rearrangement uses TRBV5-4 and TRBJ1-2, with TRBD1 matching 7 bases. The CDR3 covers 15 residues. V was pared by 1 base and J by 4 bases, with 7 bases of the junction left unmatched. The germline gives CDR1 SGHNT, CDR2 YYREEE (reference sequence). The CDR3 coding sequence is TGTGCCAGCAGCTTGAGGCAGGGGGATTTCTATGGCTACACCTTC. Translation gives CASSLRQGDFYGYTF.

CDR3: CASSQERGSFYGYTF. The CDR3 region has the DNA TGCGCCAGCAGCCAAGAAAGAGGCAGCTTCTATGGCTACACCTTC. The chain carries TRBV4-1 and TRBJ1-2; D gene uncertain. V was shortened by 0 bases and J by 4 bases, with 12 bases between the two germline ends. The germline V gene has CDR1 MGHRA and CDR2 YSYEKL. This CDR3 has 15 amino acids.

A single count supports this clone. The rearrangement links TRBV5-1 to TRBJ2-6; no clear D. The CDR3 totals 16 residues. V was cut by 4 bases and J by 0 bases, with 11 bases left in between. Germline V gene data show CDR1 as SGHRS and CDR2 as YFSETQ. Here the CDR3 reads CASSALPGSGANVLTF. The CDR3 DNA reads as TGCGCCAGCAGCGCCCTTCCCGGCTCTGGGGCCAACGTCCTGACTTTC.